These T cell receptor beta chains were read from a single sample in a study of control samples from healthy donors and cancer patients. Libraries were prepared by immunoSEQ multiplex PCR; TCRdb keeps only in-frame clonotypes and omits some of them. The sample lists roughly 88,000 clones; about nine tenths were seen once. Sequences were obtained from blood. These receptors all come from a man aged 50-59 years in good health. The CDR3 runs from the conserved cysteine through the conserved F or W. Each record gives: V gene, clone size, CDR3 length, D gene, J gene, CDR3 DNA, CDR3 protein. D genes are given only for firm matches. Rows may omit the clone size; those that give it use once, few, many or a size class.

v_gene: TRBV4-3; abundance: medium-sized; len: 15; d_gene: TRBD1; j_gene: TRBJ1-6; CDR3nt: TGCGCCAGCAGCCAGTCACAGGGGGCTGGCTCACCCCTCCACTTT; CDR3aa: CASSQSQGAGSPLHF
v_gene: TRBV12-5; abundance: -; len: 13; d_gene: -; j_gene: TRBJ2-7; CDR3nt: TGTGCTAGTGGTTTGACGGTCTCCTACGAGCAGTACTTC; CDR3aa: CASGLTVSYEQYF
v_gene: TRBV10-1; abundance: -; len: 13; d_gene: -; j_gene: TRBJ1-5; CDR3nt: TGCGCCAGCAGCTCGGGCCCGAATCAGCCCCAGCATTTT; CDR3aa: CASSSGPNQPQHF
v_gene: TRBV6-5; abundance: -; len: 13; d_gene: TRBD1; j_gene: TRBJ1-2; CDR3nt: TGTGCCAGCAGTTACTCGAGGGACAGGGGACTCACCTTC; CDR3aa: CASSYSRDRGLTF
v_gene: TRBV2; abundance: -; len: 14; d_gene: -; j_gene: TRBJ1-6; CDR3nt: TGTGCCAGCCAACGATCCGTGAGGGATTCACCCCTCCACTTT; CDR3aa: CASQRSVRDSPLHF
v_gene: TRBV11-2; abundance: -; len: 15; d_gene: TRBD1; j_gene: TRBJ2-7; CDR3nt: TGTGCCAGCAGCTTAACCCGGGACAGGGGAAACGAGCAGTACTTC; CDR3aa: CASSLTRDRGNEQYF
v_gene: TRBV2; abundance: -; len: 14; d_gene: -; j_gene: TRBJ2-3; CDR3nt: TGTGCCAGCAGTGGGAACGTCAGGACAGATACGCAGTATTTT; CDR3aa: CASSGNVRTDTQYF
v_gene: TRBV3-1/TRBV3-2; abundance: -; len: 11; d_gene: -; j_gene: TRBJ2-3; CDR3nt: TGTGCCAGCAGCCGGGACCATACGCAGTATTTT; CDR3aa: CASSRDHTQYF
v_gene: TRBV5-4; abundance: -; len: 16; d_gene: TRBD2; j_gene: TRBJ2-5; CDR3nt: TGTGCCAGCAGCTTGGCGGCTAGCGGGGGCCAAGAGACCCAGTACTTC; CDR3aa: CASSLAASGGQETQYF
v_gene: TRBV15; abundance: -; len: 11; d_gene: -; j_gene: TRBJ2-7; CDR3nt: TGTGCCACCAGTCGGACCTACGAGCAGTACTTC; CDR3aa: CATSRTYEQYF
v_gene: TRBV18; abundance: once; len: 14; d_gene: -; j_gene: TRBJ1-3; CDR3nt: TGTGCCAGCTCACCCGAGGATCTTTCGCACACCATATATTTT; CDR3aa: CASSPEDLSHTIYF
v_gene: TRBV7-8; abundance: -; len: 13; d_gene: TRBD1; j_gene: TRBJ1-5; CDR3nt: TGTGCCAGCAGCTTTTCCGACAGGGAGCCCCAGCATTTT; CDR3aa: CASSFSDREPQHF
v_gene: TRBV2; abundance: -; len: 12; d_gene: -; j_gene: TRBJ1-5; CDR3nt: TGTGCCAGCAGGGAGAACAATCAGCCCCAGCATTTT; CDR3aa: CASRENNQPQHF
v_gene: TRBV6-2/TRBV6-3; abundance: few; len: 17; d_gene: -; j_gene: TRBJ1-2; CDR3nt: TGTGCCAGCAGTCCGACGTCCGCTTTTCTCTCTATCGGGGGCTACACCTTC; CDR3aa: CASSPTSAFLSIGGYTF
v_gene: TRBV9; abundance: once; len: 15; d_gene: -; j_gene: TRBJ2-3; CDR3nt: TGTGCCAGCAGCGTCCGAACGGACCGCACAGATACGCAGTATTTT; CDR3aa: CASSVRTDRTDTQYF
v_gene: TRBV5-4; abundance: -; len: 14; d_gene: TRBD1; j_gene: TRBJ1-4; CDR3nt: TGTGCCAGCAGCTTGGGACAGGGCGCGGAAAAACTGTTTTTT; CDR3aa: CASSLGQGAEKLFF
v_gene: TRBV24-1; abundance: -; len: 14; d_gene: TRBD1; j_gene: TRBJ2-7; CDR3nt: TGTGCCACCAGTGGGGGACAGGGATCCTACGAGCAGTACTTC; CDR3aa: CATSGGQGSYEQYF
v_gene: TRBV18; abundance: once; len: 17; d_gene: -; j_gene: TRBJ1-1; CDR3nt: TGTGCCAGCTCACCACCGGGGTTCGACCGTGGGAACACTGAAGCTTTCTTT; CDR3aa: CASSPPGFDRGNTEAFF
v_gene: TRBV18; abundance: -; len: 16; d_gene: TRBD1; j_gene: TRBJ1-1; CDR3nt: TGTGCCAGCTCACGAATCACAGGGGAAGGGAACACTGAAGCTTTCTTT; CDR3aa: CASSRITGEGNTEAFF
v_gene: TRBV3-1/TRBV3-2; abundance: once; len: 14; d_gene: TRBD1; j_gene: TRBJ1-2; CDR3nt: TGTGCCAGCAGCCCCTATCAGGGGGCGGGTGGCTACACCTTC; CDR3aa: CASSPYQGAGGYTF
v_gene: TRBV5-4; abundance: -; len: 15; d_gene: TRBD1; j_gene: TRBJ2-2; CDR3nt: TGTGCCAGCAGCTTGGTGAACAGGGGGACCGGGGAGCTGTTTTTT; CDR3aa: CASSLVNRGTGELFF
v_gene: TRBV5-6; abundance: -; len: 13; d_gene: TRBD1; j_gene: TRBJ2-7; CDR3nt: TGTGCCAGCAGCTTTGGGACAGTCTACGAGCAGTACTTC; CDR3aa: CASSFGTVYEQYF
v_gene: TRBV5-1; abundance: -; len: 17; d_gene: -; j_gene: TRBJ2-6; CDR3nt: TGCGCCAGCAGCTTGGAGTCGACAGCGTCTGGGGCCAACGTCCTGACTTTC; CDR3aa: CASSLESTASGANVLTF
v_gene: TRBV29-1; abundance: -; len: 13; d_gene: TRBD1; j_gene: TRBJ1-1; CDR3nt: TGCAGCTCTCAGAAAGGACAGGGGACTGAAGCTTTCTTT; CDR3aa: CSSQKGQGTEAFF
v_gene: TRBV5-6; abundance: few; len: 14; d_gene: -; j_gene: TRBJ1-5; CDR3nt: TGTGCCAGCAGCCGACAGGCTAGCAATCAGCCCCAGCATTTT; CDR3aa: CASSRQASNQPQHF
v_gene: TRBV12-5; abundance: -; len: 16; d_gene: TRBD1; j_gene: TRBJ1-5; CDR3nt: TGTGCTAGTGTGCCCCCGGGACAGGGAGGATTTCAGCCCCAGCATTTT; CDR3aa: CASVPPGQGGFQPQHF
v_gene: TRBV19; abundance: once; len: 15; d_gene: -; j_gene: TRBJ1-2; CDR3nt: TGTGCCAGTACCGCCTACGGGTACCAAAACTATGGCTACACCTTC; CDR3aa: CASTAYGYQNYGYTF
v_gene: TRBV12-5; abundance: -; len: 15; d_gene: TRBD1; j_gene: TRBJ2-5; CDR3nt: TGTGCTAGTGCCCTACAGGGGGCGCTGGGAGAGACCCAGTACTTC; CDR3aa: CASALQGALGETQYF
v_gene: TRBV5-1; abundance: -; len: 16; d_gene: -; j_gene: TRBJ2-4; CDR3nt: TGCGCCAGCAGCTCGGGCCGGGGGCTCGCCAAAAACATTCAGTACTTC; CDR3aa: CASSSGRGLAKNIQYF